A single sample gave rise to the 24 T cell receptor beta chains below, sequenced in a study of CD8 T cells in Susac syndrome. cDNA came from around 0.5 to 1 ug RNA primed by random hexamers. Each CDR3 protein is one row after TCRdb ran MiXCR on the immunoSEQ multiplex PCR reads. The sample consists of 300,000 or so distinct CDR3 sequences, about 91% of them appearing once. The sequenced sample was CD4+ T cells from PBMCs. The receptors originated from a human donor with multiple sclerosis.

The gene calls are TRBV7-9 and TRBJ2-7; the D gene could be TRBD1 or TRBD2 (6 bases each). Per the germline V gene, CDR1 is SEHNR and CDR2 is FQNEAQ (reference sequence). CDR3 length equals 13 residues. Trimming shortened V by 5 bases and J by 7 bases, and 15 bases separated the two germline ends. DNA of the CDR3: TGTGCCAGCAGCCTAGGGGGGCTTTGGGAGCAGTACTTC. Translated, it gives CASSLGGLWEQYF.

This clonotype was seen just once. This chain connects TRBV12-3 or TRBV12-4 to TRBJ1-1, with 7 bases that match TRBD1. The junction had 7 bases not matched to a gene; V was cut back by 8 bases and J by 10 bases. The CDR3 consists of 11 residues. CDR3 region: CASGQESGAFF. The CDR3, as DNA: TGTGCCAGCGGACAGGAATCCGGAGCTTTCTTT.

The gene calls are TRBV6-2 or TRBV6-3 and TRBJ1-1, with D tentatively TRBD1 (6 bases). Deletions cut 0 bases from V and 0 bases from J, with 8 bases between. Germline V CDR1 and CDR2: MNHEY, SVGEGT. The CDR3 is 15 amino acids. The CDR3 DNA reads TGTGCCAGCAGTTACTCCGGACAGATGAACACTGAAGCTTTCTTT. Translated: CASSYSGQMNTEAFF.

The V and J genes are TRBV20-1 and TRBJ2-5; 7 bases are shared with TRBD2. CDR1 and CDR2 from the germline V gene are DFQATT and SNEGSKA (reference sequence). The CDR3 extends over 13 amino acids. The trim removed 4 bases at V and 5 bases at J, leaving 7 bases unmatched. The CDR3 loop is CSATQVRGETQYF. DNA of the CDR3: TGCAGTGCTACCCAGGTGCGGGGGGAGACCCAGTACTTC.

The chain carries TRBV6-6 and TRBJ2-2; D not certain. The CDR3 is 14 residues long. V was trimmed by 7 bases and J by 4 bases, leaving 13 bases between them. Germline values: CDR1 MNHNY, CDR2 SVGAGI (reference sequence). DNA of the CDR3: TGTGCCAGCAAGGATGTCGGAGTCACCGGGGAGCTGTTTTTT. As protein: CASKDVGVTGELFF.

V gene TRBV6-2 or TRBV6-3 combines with J gene TRBJ1-2; the D gene is possibly TRBD1 (6 bases). Germline CDR1 and CDR2: MNHEY and SVGEGT. V was pared by 6 bases and J by 8 bases, with 13 bases between. This CDR3 has 12 residues. The CDR3: CASRPTGSGYTF. CDR3 nucleotide sequence: TGTGCCAGCAGGCCTACAGGGTCGGGCTACACCTTC.

The chain joins TRBV9 to TRBJ1-1; the D gene is possibly TRBD1 (6 bases). In germline, CDR1 is SGDLS, CDR2 YYNGEE. The CDR3 has 16 amino acids. The V end lost 0 bases, the J end lost 4 bases, and 16 bases lay between the germline ends. The CDR3 is CASSVEGGMLSTEAFF. The CDR3 DNA reads as TGTGCCAGCAGCGTAGAGGGGGGTATGTTGAGCACTGAAGCTTTCTTT.

The chain combines TRBV6-2 or TRBV6-3 with TRBJ2-6, with D uncertain. Germline lookup yields CDR1 MNHEY and CDR2 SVGEGT. The CDR3 spans 17 residues. V was shortened by 2 bases and J by 0 bases, with 11 bases between the two germline ends. In DNA, the CDR3 is TGTGCCAGCAGTTACGATTGGATCAGCTCTGGGGCCAACGTCCTGACTTTC. This sequence encodes CASSYDWISSGANVLTF.

V is TRBV10-2 and J is TRBJ1-2; D is possibly TRBD1 (5 bases). The CDR3 length is 13 residues. Germline V lookup: CDR1 WSHSY, CDR2 SAAADI. V was shortened by 9 bases and J by 3 bases, with 14 bases between the two germline ends. The CDR3 nucleotides are TGCGCCAGTAGACCCGGAGGGGACTATGGCTACACCTTC. Translated: CASRPGGDYGYTF.

This clonotype was detected only once. This chain connects TRBV29-1 to TRBJ1-1; no clear D gene. The CDR3 length is 13 residues. The V gene lost 5 bases and the J gene lost 3 bases, with 13 bases spanning the gap. Germline V gene sequence: CDR1 SQVTM, CDR2 ANQGSEA. The chain's CDR3 is CSVRALGDTEAFF. The DNA for the CDR3 is TGCAGCGTTCGGGCCCTTGGGGACACTGAAGCTTTCTTT.

The V gene is TRBV18, the J gene TRBJ1-1; TRBD1 agrees at 8 bases. Germline V gene data show CDR1 as KGHSH and CDR2 as LQKENI. Trimming cost V 1 base and J 12 bases; bases outside gene matches: 13. The CDR3 is 15 residues long. CDR3 DNA sequence: TGTGCCAGCTCACCACTTGGACAGGGACGGATGGGGTCTTTCTTT. This sequence encodes CASSPLGQGRMGSFF.

The chain recombines TRBV7-2 with TRBJ2-3; D possibly corresponds to TRBD1 (5 bases). Between the trimmed V and J ends, which lost 4 bases and 6 bases, there was a span of 14 bases. The CDR3 consists of 14 residues. The germline gives CDR1 SGHTA, CDR2 FQGNSA. In DNA, the CDR3 is TGTGCCAGCAGCTATCGACAGAATAGGGATACGCAGTATTTT. This translates into CASSYRQNRDTQYF.

J is TRBJ2-3 and V is TRBV29-1; 12 nucleotides match TRBD2. After removal of 7 bases from V and 7 bases from J, the junction contained 9 bases not matched to a gene. The CDR3 contains 14 residues. The germline V gene encodes CDR1 SQVTM and CDR2 ANQGSEA. In DNA, the CDR3 is TGCAGCGGGCTGACTAGCGGGAGCGGAAATACGCAGTATTTT. Protein: CSGLTSGSGNTQYF.

A few counts support this clonotype. The chain carries TRBV7-2 and TRBJ2-1; perhaps TRBD1 as D (6 bases). Trimming cost V 4 bases and J 2 bases, with 9 bases left between them. Germline assignment: CDR1 SGHTA and CDR2 FQGNSA. CDR3 length equals 14 residues. As DNA, the CDR3 is TGTGCCAGCAGCTCCCAGGGGACCTACAATGAGCAGTTCTTC. This gives the protein CASSSQGTYNEQFF.

V is TRBV9 and J is TRBJ2-1, with TRBD2 identical over 7 bases. CDR1 SGDLS and CDR2 YYNGEE come from the germline V gene. This CDR3 contains 19 residues. J lost 0 bases, V lost 4 bases, and 16 bases had no gene match. The CDR3 DNA reads TGTGCCAGCAGCACTCGACTAGCTGGGATTTTGAGCTCCTACAATGAGCAGTTCTTC. Its translation is CASSTRLAGILSSYNEQFF.

The chain carries TRBV2 and TRBJ1-1; D not certain. The V and J ends lost 6 bases and 4 bases respectively, with 18 bases between them. Per germline, CDR1 SNHLY and CDR2 FYNNEI. This CDR3 contains 15 residues. The CDR3 loop is CASRAEHITGTEAFF. CDR3 DNA: TGTGCCAGCAGGGCGGAACACATCACCGGCACTGAAGCTTTCTTT.

This chain links TRBV29-1 with TRBJ2-7; possible D gene TRBD1, 5 bases. The CDR3 spans 16 residues. Germline V gives CDR1 SQVTM, CDR2 ANQGSEA. V dropped 6 bases and J dropped 5 bases, with 26 bases sitting between them. CDR3 protein: CSVVPPPDSPLDEQYF. Here the CDR3 DNA reads TGCAGCGTGGTGCCCCCACCTGACAGCCCTCTGGACGAGCAGTACTTC.

This chain uses TRBV12-3 or TRBV12-4 with TRBJ2-7; 8 bases match TRBD1. There are 16 residues in the CDR3. V shed 3 bases and J 6 bases; nucleotides not matched to a gene: 13. The CDR3 bases are TGTGCCAGCAGTTTCTTTTCAGGGGGCGACGACTCCGAGCAGTACTTC. Its protein product is CASSFFSGGDDSEQYF.

This clonotype appeared a single time. The chain employs TRBV20-1 and TRBJ2-2; D may be TRBD1 (7 bases). V lost 3 bases, J lost 6 bases, and 17 bases lay in between. CDR3 length equals 15 residues. CDR1 DFQATT and CDR2 SNEGSKA come from the germline V gene (reference sequence). The CDR3 loop is CSARAPDRDSGELFF. CDR3 sequence (DNA): TGCAGTGCTAGGGCTCCAGACAGGGACTCCGGGGAGCTGTTTTTT.

The CDR3 loop reads CASSRGLLSSYEQYF. The DNA for the CDR3 is TGCGCCAGCAGCCGAGGACTCCTGAGCTCCTACGAGCAGTACTTC. The V and J genes are TRBV4-3 and TRBJ2-7, with D possibly TRBD2 on 5 matching bases. The CDR3 consists of 15 residues. Trimming took 4 bases from V and 0 from J, leaving 13 bases between them. Germline loops: CDR1 LGHNA, CDR2 YSLEER.

The rearrangement joins TRBV7-2 to TRBJ2-7, with 14 positions matching TRBD2. The CDR3 covers 15 residues. Germline-derived CDR1 and CDR2 are SGHTA and FQGNSA. With 5 bases clipped from V and 7 bases from J, the junction kept 7 bases outside the gene matches. DNA of the CDR3: TGTGCCAGCAGCATAGGGACTAGCGGGAGACGGGAGCAGTACTTC. This sequence encodes CASSIGTSGRREQYF.

The V gene is TRBV6-5, the J gene TRBJ2-1; TRBD2 matches 8 bases. CDR1 is MNHEY, CDR2 SVGAGI, per germline. CDR3 length: 12 amino acids. V lost 5 bases, J lost 9 bases, and 3 bases stayed unmatched. CDR3 loop: CASSKTSAEQFF. CDR3 nucleotide sequence: TGTGCCAGCAGTAAGACTAGCGCTGAGCAGTTCTTC.

CDR3 DNA: TGTGCCAGCAGTGACCGCCCAGGGGGCTCTGGAAACACCATATATTTT. Its translation is CASSDRPGGSGNTIYF. This chain uses TRBV25-1 with TRBJ1-3; 7 bases align to TRBD1. Germline lookup yields CDR1 MGHDK and CDR2 SYGVNS. V lost 3 bases and J lost 0; bases outside the gene matches: 5. This CDR3 comprises 16 residues.

V gene TRBV30 combines with J gene TRBJ1-5; D unresolved. V shed 0 bases and J shed 3 bases, with 12 bases lying between them. Germline values: CDR1 GTSNPN, CDR2 SVGIG (reference sequence). The CDR3 is 15 residues long. CDR3 sequence reads: CAWSVKGQPNQPQHF. The CDR3 bases are TGTGCCTGGAGTGTAAAAGGGCAGCCCAATCAGCCCCAGCATTTT.